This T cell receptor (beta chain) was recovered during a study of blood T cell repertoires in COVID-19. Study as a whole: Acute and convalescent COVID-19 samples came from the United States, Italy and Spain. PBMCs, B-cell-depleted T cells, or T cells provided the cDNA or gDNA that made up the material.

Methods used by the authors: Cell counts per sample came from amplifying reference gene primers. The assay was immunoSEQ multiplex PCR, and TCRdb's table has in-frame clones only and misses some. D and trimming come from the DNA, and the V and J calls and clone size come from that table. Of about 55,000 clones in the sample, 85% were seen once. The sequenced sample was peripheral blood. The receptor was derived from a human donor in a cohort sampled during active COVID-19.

The CDR3 loop is CASSPLTGDNTEAFF. In nucleotides, the CDR3 is TGTGCCAGCTCACCTCTTACAGGGGATAACACTGAAGCTTTCTTT. The chain employs TRBV18 and TRBJ1-1; 7 bases fit TRBD1. The CDR3 length is 15 residues. J gave up 2 bases and V 3 bases, and 6 bases lay outside the gene matches. Germline V lookup: CDR1 KGHSH, CDR2 LQKENI. The variable domain in full, with the rest retrieved from reference TRBV18 and TRBJ1-1, is NAGVMQNPRHLVRRRGQEARLRCSPMKGHSHVYWYRQLPEEGLKFMVYLQKENIIDESGMPKERFSAEFPKEGPSILRIQQVVRGDSAAYFCASSPLTGDNTEAFFGQGTRLTVV.